This TCR beta chain is from a study of cytotoxic CD8 clonotypes in ibrutinib-treated CLL. In the study overall: The patients, some eleven relapsed/refractory and around 15 treatment-naive, included fewer than 18 who were IGHV unmutated.

This CDR3 contains 16 residues. Per germline, CDR1 SGHDT and CDR2 YYEEEE. Trimming cost V 3 bases and J 8 bases; bases outside gene matches: 15. The assay was immunoSEQ multiplex PCR, and TCRdb's table has in-frame clones only and misses some. The sample shows 14,000 to 15,000 clones, around 61% of them seen only once. Study-level points and caveats: Sample timing was unmatched between remission and later-progressing patients; lymph nodes unstudied. Clonality, elevated at ibrutinib response, dropped back toward baseline at progression. Treatment saw public clonotypes, which were uncommon, either contract or stay stable.

On this clone: Its cognate antigen is unknown.

The gene calls are TRBV5-6 and TRBJ2-5; 8 nucleotides match TRBD2. The sample here was PBMCs, taken before ibrutinib treatment. The receptor was isolated from a human donor with chronic lymphocytic leukemia. The CDR3 is CASSYGVAGLGDTQYF. The CDR3, as DNA: TGTGCCAGCAGCTATGGGGTAGCGGGATTAGGTGATACCCAGTACTTC.